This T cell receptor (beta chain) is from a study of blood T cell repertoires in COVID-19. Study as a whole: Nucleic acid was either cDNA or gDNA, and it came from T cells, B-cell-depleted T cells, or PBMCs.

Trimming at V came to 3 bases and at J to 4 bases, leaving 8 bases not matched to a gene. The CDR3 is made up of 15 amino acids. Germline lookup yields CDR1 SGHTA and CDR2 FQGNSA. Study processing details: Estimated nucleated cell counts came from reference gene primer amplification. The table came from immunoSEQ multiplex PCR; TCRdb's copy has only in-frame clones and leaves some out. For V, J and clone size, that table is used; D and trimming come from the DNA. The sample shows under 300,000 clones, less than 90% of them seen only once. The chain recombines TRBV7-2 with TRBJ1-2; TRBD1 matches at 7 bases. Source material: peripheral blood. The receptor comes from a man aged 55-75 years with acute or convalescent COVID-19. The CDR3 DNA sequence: TGTGCCAGCAGCTTGGGGACAGCAGCGATCTATGGCTACACCTTC. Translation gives CASSLGTAAIYGYTF.